This T cell receptor beta chain comes out of a study of blood T cell repertoires in COVID-19. The CDR3 totals 14 residues. J lost 5 bases, V lost 5 bases, and 6 bases had no gene match. Germline values: CDR1 SGHTA, CDR2 FQGNSA. The repertoire was sequenced with immunoSEQ multiplex PCR; TCRdb's copy has only in-frame clones and lacks some. This sample has about 110,000 clones, with under 95% found just once. The TCR comes from a woman aged 25 to 45 with acute or convalescent COVID-19. The chain links TRBV7-2 to TRBJ2-5; 9 bases align to TRBD1. Sequences were obtained from peripheral blood. This chain's CDR3 is CASSATGGWETQYF. CDR3 nucleotide sequence: TGTGCCAGCAGCGCTACAGGGGGCTGGGAGACCCAGTACTTC.